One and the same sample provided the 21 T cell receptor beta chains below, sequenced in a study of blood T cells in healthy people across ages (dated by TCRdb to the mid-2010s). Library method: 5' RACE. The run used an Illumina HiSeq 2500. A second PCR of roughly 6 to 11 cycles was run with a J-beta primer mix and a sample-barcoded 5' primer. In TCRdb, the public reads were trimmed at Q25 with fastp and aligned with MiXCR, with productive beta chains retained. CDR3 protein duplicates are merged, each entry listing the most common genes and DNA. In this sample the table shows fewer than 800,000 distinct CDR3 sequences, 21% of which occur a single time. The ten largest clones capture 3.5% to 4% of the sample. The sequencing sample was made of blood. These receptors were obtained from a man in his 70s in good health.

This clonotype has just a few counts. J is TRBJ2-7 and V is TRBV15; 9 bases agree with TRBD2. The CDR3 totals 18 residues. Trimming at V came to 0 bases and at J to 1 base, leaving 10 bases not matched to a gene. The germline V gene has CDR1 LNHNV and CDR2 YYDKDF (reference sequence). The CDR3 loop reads CATSRDSLAGQPSYEQYF. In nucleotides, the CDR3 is TGTGCCACCAGCAGAGATTCCCTAGCGGGACAACCTTCCTACGAGCAGTACTTC.

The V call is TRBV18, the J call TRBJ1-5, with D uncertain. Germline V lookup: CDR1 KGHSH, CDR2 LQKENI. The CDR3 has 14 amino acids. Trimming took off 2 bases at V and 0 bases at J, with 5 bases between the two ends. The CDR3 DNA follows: TGTGCCAGCTCACCAGGAAATAGCAATCAGCCCCAGCATTTT. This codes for CASSPGNSNQPQHF. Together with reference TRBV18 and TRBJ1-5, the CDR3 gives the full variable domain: NAGVMQNPRHLVRRRGQEARLRCSPMKGHSHVYWYRQLPEEGLKFMVYLQKENIIDESGMPKERFSAEFPKEGPSILRIQQVVRGDSAAYFCASSPGNSNQPQHFGDGTRLSIL.

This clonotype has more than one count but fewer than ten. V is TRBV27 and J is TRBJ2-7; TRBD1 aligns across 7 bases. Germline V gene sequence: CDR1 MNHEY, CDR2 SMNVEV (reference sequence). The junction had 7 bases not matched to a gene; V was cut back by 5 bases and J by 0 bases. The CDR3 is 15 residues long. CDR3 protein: CASSPTGTHSYEQYF. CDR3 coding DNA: TGTGCCAGCAGTCCGACAGGGACCCACTCCTACGAGCAGTACTTC.

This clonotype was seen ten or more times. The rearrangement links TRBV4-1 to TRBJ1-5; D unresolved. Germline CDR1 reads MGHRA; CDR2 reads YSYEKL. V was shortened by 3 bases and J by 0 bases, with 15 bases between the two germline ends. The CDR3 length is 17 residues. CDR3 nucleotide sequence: TGCGCCAGCAGCCATCTCTACAACCGTTATAGCAATCAGCCCCAGCATTTT. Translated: CASSHLYNRYSNQPQHF.

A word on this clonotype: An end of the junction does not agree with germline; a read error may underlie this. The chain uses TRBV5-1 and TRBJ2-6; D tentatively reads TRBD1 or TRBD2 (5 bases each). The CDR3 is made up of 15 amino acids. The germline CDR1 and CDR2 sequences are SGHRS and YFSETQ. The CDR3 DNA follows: TGCGCCAGCAGCAAAGGGTTTACCGGGGCCAACATCCTGACTTTC. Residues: CASSKGFTGANILTF.

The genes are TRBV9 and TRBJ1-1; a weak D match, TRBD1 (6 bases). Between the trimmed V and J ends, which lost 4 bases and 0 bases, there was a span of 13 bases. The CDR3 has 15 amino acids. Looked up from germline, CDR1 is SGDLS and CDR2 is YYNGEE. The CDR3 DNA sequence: TGTGCCAGCAGCTCGCAAGACAGGCTGAACACTGAAGCTTTCTTT. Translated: CASSSQDRLNTEAFF. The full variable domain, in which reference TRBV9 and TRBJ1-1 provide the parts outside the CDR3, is DSGVTQTPKHLITATGQRVTLRCSPRSGDLSVYWYQQSLDQGLQFLIQYYNGEERAKGNILERFSAQQFPDLHSELNLSSLELGDSALYFCASSSQDRLNTEAFFGQGTRLTVV.

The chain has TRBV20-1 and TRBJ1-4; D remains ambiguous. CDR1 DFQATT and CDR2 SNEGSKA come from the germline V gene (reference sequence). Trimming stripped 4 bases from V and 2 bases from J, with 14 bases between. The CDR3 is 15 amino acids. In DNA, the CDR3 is TGCAGTGCTAAGAATCCCAGCGGCACTAATGAAAAACTGTTTTTT. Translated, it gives CSAKNPSGTNEKLFF.

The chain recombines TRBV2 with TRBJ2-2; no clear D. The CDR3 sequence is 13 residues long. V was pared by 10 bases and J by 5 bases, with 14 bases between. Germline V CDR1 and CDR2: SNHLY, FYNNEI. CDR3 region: CATTDGKTGELFF. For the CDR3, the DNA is TGTGCCACCACGGACGGAAAGACCGGGGAGCTGTTTTTT.

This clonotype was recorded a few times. The CDR3 is CASSQGGRAETQYF. The CDR3 DNA reads as TGCGCCAGCAGCCAGGGGGGGAGGGCAGAGACCCAGTACTTC. This sequence joins TRBV5-1 and TRBJ2-5, with D possibly called TRBD1 or TRBD2 (7 bases each). V gave up 4 bases and J gave up 4 bases, with 14 bases separating them. The CDR3 runs 14 residues. Germline V gene lookup returns CDR1 SGHRS and CDR2 YFSETQ.

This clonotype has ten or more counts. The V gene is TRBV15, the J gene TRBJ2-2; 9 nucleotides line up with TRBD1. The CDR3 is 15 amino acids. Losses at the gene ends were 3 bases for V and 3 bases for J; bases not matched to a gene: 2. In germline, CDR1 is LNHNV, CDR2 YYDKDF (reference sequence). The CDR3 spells CATSSGTGYTGELFF. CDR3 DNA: TGTGCCACCAGCAGCGGGACAGGGTACACCGGGGAGCTGTTTTTT.

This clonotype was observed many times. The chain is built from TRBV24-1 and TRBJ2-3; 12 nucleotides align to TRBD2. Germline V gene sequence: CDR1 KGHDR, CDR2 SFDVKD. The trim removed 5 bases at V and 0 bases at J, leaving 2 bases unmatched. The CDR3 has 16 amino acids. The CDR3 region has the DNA TGTGCCACCAGTGCTACTAGCGGGAGGAGCACAGATACGCAGTATTTT. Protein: CATSATSGRSTDTQYF.

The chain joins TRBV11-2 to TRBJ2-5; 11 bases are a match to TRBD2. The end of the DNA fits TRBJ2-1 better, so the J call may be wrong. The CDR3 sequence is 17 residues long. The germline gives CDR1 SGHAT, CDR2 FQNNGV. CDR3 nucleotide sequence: TGTGCCAGCAGCTATTTAGGAGGGACTAGCGGCTACAATGAGCAGTTCTTC. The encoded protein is CASSYLGGTSGYNEQFF.

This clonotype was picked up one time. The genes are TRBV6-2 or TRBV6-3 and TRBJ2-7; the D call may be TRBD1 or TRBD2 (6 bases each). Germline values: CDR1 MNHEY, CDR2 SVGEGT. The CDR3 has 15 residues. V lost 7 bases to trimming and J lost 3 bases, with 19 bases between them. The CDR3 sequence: CASTERGSGLYEQYF. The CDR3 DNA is TGTGCCAGCACCGAAAGGGGGTCGGGACTCTACGAGCAGTACTTC.

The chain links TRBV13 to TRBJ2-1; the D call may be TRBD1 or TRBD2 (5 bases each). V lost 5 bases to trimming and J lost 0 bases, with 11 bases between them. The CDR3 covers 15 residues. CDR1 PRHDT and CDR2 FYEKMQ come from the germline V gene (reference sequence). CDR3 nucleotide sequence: TGTGCCAGCAGCCTCGGGACCCTCTCCTACAATGAGCAGTTCTTC. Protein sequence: CASSLGTLSYNEQFF.

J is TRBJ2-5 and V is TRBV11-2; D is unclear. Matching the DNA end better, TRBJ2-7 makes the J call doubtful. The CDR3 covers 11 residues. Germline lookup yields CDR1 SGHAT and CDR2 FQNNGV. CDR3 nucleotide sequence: TGTGCCACTTCGGGCTCCTACGAGCAGTACTTC. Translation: CATSGSYEQYF.

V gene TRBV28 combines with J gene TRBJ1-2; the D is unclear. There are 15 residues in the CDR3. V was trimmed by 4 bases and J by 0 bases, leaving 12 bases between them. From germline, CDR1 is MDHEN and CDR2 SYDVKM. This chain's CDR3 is CASSSDSAPNYGYTF. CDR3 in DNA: TGTGCCAGCAGTTCAGATAGTGCCCCTAACTATGGCTACACCTTC.

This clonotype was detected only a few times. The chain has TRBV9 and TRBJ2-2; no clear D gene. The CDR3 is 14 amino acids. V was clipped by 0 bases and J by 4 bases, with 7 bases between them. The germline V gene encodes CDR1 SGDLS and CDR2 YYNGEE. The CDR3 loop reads CASSVGQATGELFF. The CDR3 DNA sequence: TGTGCCAGCAGCGTAGGTCAGGCCACCGGGGAGCTGTTTTTT.

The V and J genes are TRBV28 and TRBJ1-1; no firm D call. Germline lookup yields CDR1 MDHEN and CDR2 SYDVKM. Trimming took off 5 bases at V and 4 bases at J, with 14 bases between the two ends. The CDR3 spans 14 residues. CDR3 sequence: CASSPIRVPTEAFF. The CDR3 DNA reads TGTGCCAGCAGTCCTATAAGGGTTCCCACTGAAGCTTTCTTT.

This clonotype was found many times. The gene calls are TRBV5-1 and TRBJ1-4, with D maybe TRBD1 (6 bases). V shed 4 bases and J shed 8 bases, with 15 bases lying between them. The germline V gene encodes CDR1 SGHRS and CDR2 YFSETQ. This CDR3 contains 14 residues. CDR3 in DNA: TGCGCCAGCAGCCTACACAGGGTCGTAGAAAAACTGTTTTTT. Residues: CASSLHRVVEKLFF.

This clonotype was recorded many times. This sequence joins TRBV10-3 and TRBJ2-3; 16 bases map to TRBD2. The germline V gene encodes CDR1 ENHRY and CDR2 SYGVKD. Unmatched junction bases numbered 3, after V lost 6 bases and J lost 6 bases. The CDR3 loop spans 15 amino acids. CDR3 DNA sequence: TGTGCCATCAGGGGACTAGCGGGAGGGCCCGATACGCAGTATTTT. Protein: CAIRGLAGGPDTQYF.

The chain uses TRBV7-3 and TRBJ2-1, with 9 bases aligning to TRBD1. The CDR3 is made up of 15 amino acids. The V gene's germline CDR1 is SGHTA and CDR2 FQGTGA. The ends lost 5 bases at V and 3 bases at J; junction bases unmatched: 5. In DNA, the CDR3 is TGTGCCAGCAGCGCGACAGGGGGAGACTACAATGAGCAGTTCTTC. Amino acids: CASSATGGDYNEQFF.